This entry lists 23 T cell receptor beta chains sequenced from one sample in a study of OX40 agonist ivuxolimab in advanced cancers. Produced via immunoSEQ multiplex PCR; TCRdb's table is partial and in-frame only. The sample shows around 53,000 clones, approximately 91% of them seen only once. Sequenced material: CD4+ or CD8+ T cells sorted from blood, taken in a trial of the OX40 agonist ivuxolimab. The receptor set was obtained from an adult with an advanced solid tumor such as melanoma, head and neck, liver or kidney cancer.

V gene TRBV27 combines with J gene TRBJ1-4; a possible D gene is TRBD1 (6 bases). Deletions cut 5 bases from V and 9 bases from J, with 19 bases between. Germline CDR1 is MNHEY and CDR2 is SMNVEV (reference sequence). The CDR3 contains 15 residues. This chain's CDR3 is CASSPFGQRGKKLFF. The DNA of the CDR3 is TGTGCCAGCAGTCCCTTCGGACAGAGGGGAAAAAAACTGTTTTTT.

V and J are TRBV2 and TRBJ1-5; D is unresolved. V lost 4 bases, J lost 6 bases, and 13 bases lay in between. Germline assignment: CDR1 SNHLY and CDR2 FYNNEI. This CDR3 region has 14 residues. The CDR3 here is CASSATAGSQPQHF. In DNA form, the CDR3 reads TGTGCCAGCAGTGCGACTGCTGGAAGTCAGCCCCAGCATTTT. The variable domain in full, with the rest retrieved from reference TRBV2 and TRBJ1-5, is EPEVTQTPSHQVTQMGQEVILRCVPISNHLYFYWYRQILGQKVEFLVSFYNNEISEKSEIFDDQFSVERPDGSNFTLKIRSTKLEDSAMYFCASSATAGSQPQHFGDGTRLSIL.

This chain uses TRBV5-1 with TRBJ2-7; either TRBD1 or TRBD2 may fit D (5 bases each). The CDR3 consists of 15 residues. V gave up 1 base and J gave up 6 bases, with 17 bases separating them. Germline values: CDR1 SGHRS, CDR2 YFSETQ. CDR3 residues: CASSLSSRDVGEQYF. The CDR3 region has the DNA TGCGCCAGCAGCTTGAGTTCCAGGGACGTGGGCGAGCAGTACTTC.

V usage is TRBV19 and J usage is TRBJ2-5, with TRBD2 matching over 8 bases. CDR1 is LNHDA, CDR2 SQIVND, per germline (reference sequence). Losses at the gene ends were 5 bases for V and 5 bases for J; bases not matched to a gene: 7. CDR3 size: 14 residues. CDR3 protein: CASSVSGIGETQYF. As DNA, the CDR3 is TGTGCCAGTAGTGTTAGCGGGATTGGGGAGACCCAGTACTTC.

The gene calls are TRBV5-1 and TRBJ2-7, with a possible D match to TRBD1 (6 bases). Germline V gives CDR1 SGHRS, CDR2 YFSETQ. The CDR3 extends over 13 amino acids. Trimming removed 0 bases from V and 5 bases from J, with 9 bases in between. CDR3 region: CASSLGQVNEQYF. The CDR3 region has the DNA TGCGCCAGCAGCTTGGGACAGGTCAACGAGCAGTACTTC.

This chain connects TRBV28 to TRBJ1-1; a weak D match, TRBD1 (6 bases). Trimming took 7 bases from V and 6 from J, leaving 18 bases between them. In germline, CDR1 is MDHEN, CDR2 SYDVKM. The CDR3 contains 14 residues. Written as DNA, the CDR3 is TGTGCCAGCAAGACGCCGGGGGGCATTGCTGAAGCTTTCTTT. Translating gives CASKTPGGIAEAFF.

The chain has TRBV29-1 and TRBJ1-2; no clear D. Trimming took off 6 bases at V and 8 bases at J, with 16 bases between the two ends. CDR3 length equals 12 residues. CDR1 SQVTM and CDR2 ANQGSEA come from the germline V gene. Here the CDR3 DNA reads TGCAGCGTGCAAACTTCAGGTGGCGGCTACACCTTC. As protein: CSVQTSGGGYTF.

V usage is TRBV6-5 and J usage is TRBJ2-7; weak D call: TRBD1 (5 bases). V lost 4 bases and J lost 3, with 10 bases in between. The CDR3 spans 13 residues. Germline CDR1 MNHEY, CDR2 SVGAGI. CDR3 in amino acids: CASSWGQIYEQYF. CDR3 sequence (DNA): TGTGCCAGCAGTTGGGGCCAGATCTACGAGCAGTACTTC.

The V gene is TRBV10-3, the J gene TRBJ1-5; D perhaps matches TRBD1 (5 bases). Germline loops: CDR1 ENHRY, CDR2 SYGVKD. Trimming removed 3 bases from V and 7 bases from J, with 10 bases in between. The CDR3 contains 13 residues. CDR3 in amino acids: CAISESGRQPQHF. CDR3 in DNA: TGTGCCATCAGTGAATCAGGGAGGCAGCCCCAGCATTTT.

This sequence joins TRBV4-2 and TRBJ1-1; 8 positions match TRBD1. The V gene's germline CDR1 is LGHNA and CDR2 YNFKEQ. V shed 0 bases, J shed 1 base, and the junction held 7 bases outside the gene matches. This CDR3 region has 17 residues. The CDR3 DNA follows: TGTGCCAGCAGCCAAGATTGGGCAGGGGGCTCGAACACTGAAGCTTTCTTT. This gives the protein CASSQDWAGGSNTEAFF.

The chain has TRBV29-1 and TRBJ2-3; TRBD2 aligns across 8 bases. V gave up 6 bases and J gave up 8 bases; unmatched junction bases: 10. The CDR3 length is 13 residues. Looked up from germline, CDR1 is SQVTM and CDR2 is ANQGSEA. The CDR3 nucleotides read TGCAGCGTACAGCGGGAGCCCGTAGGTACGCAGTATTTT. Protein product: CSVQREPVGTQYF.

This clone is a singleton in its sample. The J gene is TRBJ2-1, the V gene TRBV7-2; 10 bases are shared with TRBD2. V was pared by 5 bases and J by 8 bases, with 6 bases of the junction left unmatched. Germline lookup yields CDR1 SGHTA and CDR2 FQGNSA. The CDR3 runs 14 residues. The CDR3 region has the DNA TGTGCCAGCAGCCAGGGACTAGCGAGGCATGAGCAGTTCTTC. This encodes CASSQGLARHEQFF.

Remarks on this clone: The sample holds other DNA sequences that translate to the same CDR3. The chain is built from TRBV30 and TRBJ2-7; unclear D gene. Trimming took 0 bases from V and 2 from J, leaving 5 bases between them. CDR3 size: 12 residues. CDR1 is GTSNPN, CDR2 SVGIG, per germline (reference sequence). The CDR3 spells CAWSVGPYEQYF. CDR3 DNA: TGTGCCTGGAGTGTCGGGCCCTACGAGCAGTACTTC.

The chain carries TRBV7-2 and TRBJ1-6; unclear D gene. The V gene's germline CDR1 is SGHTA and CDR2 FQGNSA. V lost 3 bases, J lost 10 bases, and 10 bases lay in between. This CDR3 comprises 13 residues. The chain's CDR3 is CASSFGPGSPLHF. For the CDR3, the DNA is TGTGCCAGCAGCTTTGGACCGGGCTCACCCCTCCACTTT.

This chain joins TRBV7-2 and TRBJ2-3; D is undetermined. The V end lost 2 bases, the J end lost 1 base, and 4 bases lay between the germline ends. The germline V gene has CDR1 SGHTA and CDR2 FQGNSA. This CDR3 comprises 13 residues. CDR3 in DNA: TGTGCCAGCAGCTTATCTCGCACAGATACGCAGTATTTT. Amino acid sequence: CASSLSRTDTQYF. The full variable domain, rest sourced from reference TRBV7-2 and TRBJ2-3, is GAGVSQSPSNKVTEKGKDVELRCDPISGHTALYWYRQSLGQGLEFLIYFQGNSAPDKSGLPSDRFSAERTGGSVSTLTIQRTQQEDSAVYLCASSLSRTDTQYFGPGTRLTVL.

The chain employs TRBV6-6 and TRBJ2-1, with D perhaps matching TRBD1 (5 bases). Trimming pared 6 bases from V and 10 bases from J, leaving 16 bases between. CDR3 length: 13 amino acids. The V gene's germline CDR1 is MNHNY and CDR2 SVGAGI (reference sequence). The CDR3 DNA sequence: TGTGCCAGCAGGGCAGGGTTTGAGTGGGAGCAGTTCTTC. It translates to CASRAGFEWEQFF.

A few counts support this clone. The chain uses TRBV5-1 and TRBJ1-1; TRBD1 might be the D (5 bases). CDR1 and CDR2 (germline): SGHRS, YFSETQ. V shed 0 bases and J shed 4 bases, with 13 bases lying between them. The length of the CDR3 is 15 residues. This CDR3 reads CASSLEGRVGTEAFF. CDR3 DNA sequence: TGCGCCAGCAGCTTGGAGGGCAGGGTGGGCACTGAAGCTTTCTTT.

This chain joins TRBV28 and TRBJ2-3, with D perhaps given as TRBD1 or TRBD2 (5 bases each). Germline-derived CDR1 and CDR2 are MDHEN and SYDVKM. This CDR3 spans 14 amino acids. Trimming left V 2 bases short and J 10 bases short, with 16 bases between. The CDR3 region has the DNA TGTGCCAGCAGTTTACGTGGGGAGACAGCTCCGCAGTATTTT. It encodes CASSLRGETAPQYF.

This chain connects TRBV18 to TRBJ2-7; D unclear. With 0 bases removed from V and 2 bases from J, the gap between germline ends came to 5 bases. Germline assignment: CDR1 KGHSH and CDR2 LQKENI. This CDR3 is built from 13 residues. CDR3 nucleotide sequence: TGTGCCAGCTCACCACCAGGAGCCTACGAGCAGTACTTC. This gives the protein CASSPPGAYEQYF.

V and J are TRBV7-9 and TRBJ1-1; 7 nucleotides align to TRBD1. Germline CDR1 and CDR2: SEHNR and FQNEAQ (reference sequence). With 5 bases clipped from V and 6 bases from J, the junction kept 12 bases outside the gene matches. The CDR3 has 15 amino acids. CDR3 loop: CASSRGHERGAEAFF. DNA of the CDR3: TGTGCCAGCAGCAGGGGGCACGAACGCGGGGCTGAAGCTTTCTTT.

This clone was seen a few times. The genes are TRBV20-1 and TRBJ1-1; D is unclear. Germline V CDR1 and CDR2: DFQATT, SNEGSKA (reference sequence). V shed 5 bases and J shed 2 bases, with 3 bases lying between them. CDR3 length equals 10 residues. Here the CDR3 reads CSAPNTEAFF. CDR3 sequence (DNA): TGCAGTGCTCCAAACACTGAAGCTTTCTTT.

V and J are TRBV10-3 and TRBJ1-1; D unclear. The CDR3 is 13 residues long. Trimming removed 3 bases from V and 2 bases from J, with 7 bases in between. Germline V gene sequence: CDR1 ENHRY, CDR2 SYGVKD. The CDR3 region is CAISDPLNTEAFF. CDR3 nucleotides: TGTGCCATCAGTGATCCCCTAAACACTGAAGCTTTCTTT.

J is TRBJ1-4 and V is TRBV7-9, with D perhaps matching TRBD1 (5 bases). V was clipped by 1 base and J by 4 bases, with 16 bases between them. The CDR3 is 17 residues long. Germline V lookup: CDR1 SEHNR, CDR2 FQNEAQ (reference sequence). The DNA of the CDR3 is TGTGCCAGCAGCTTAGGGCTACTCGACAGCTATAATGAAAAACTGTTTTTT. Its translation: CASSLGLLDSYNEKLFF.